The clone carrying this T cell receptor beta chain was observed many times. No antigen is known for it. The library protocol tagged individual cDNA molecules with unique molecular identifiers. TCRdb re-called the 5' RACE reads with MiXCR, one entry per CDR3 protein. The sample contains about 30,000 distinct CDR3 sequences, approximately 5.2% of which appear only once. These data originate in a study of early T cells in non-severe SARS-CoV-2 infection. Study-level information: Chains from this unsorted whole-blood bulk RNA could not be paired. Study-level results: CD4 and private specificities were missed by VDJdb matching, which favored anti-spike CD8 responses.

The CDR3 contains 13 residues. The junction had 15 bases not matched to a gene; V was cut back by 5 bases and J by 15 bases. CDR1 DFQATT and CDR2 SNEGSKA come from the germline V gene (reference sequence). V and J are TRBV20-1 and TRBJ1-5; 8 nucleotides align to TRBD1. Sequencing input: whole blood. This TCR derives from an adult who was a healthcare worker with PCR-confirmed SARS-CoV-2 infection or an uninfected control (not recorded which). The DNA for the CDR3 is TGCAGTGCTTTAACCGGGACAGGCCTTTTTAGGCATTTT. Encoded protein: CSALTGTGLFRHF.